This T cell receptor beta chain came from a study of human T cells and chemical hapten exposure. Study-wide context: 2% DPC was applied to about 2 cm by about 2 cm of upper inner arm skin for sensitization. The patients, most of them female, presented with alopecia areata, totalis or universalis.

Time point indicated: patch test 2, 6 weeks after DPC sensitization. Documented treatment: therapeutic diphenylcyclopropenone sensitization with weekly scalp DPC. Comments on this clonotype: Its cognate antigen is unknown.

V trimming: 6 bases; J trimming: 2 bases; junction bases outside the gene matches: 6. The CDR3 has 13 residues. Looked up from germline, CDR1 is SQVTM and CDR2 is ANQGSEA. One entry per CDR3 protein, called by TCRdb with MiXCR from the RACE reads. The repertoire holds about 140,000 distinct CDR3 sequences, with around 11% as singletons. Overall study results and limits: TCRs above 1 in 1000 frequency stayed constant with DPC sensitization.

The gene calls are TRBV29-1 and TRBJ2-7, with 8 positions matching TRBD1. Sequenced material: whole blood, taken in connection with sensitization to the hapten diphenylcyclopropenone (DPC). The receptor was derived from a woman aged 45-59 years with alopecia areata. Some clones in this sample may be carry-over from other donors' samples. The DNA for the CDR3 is TGCAGCGTAGTAGCACAGGGGGCCTACGAGCAGTACTTC. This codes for CSVVAQGAYEQYF.